This TCR beta chain was captured in a study of control samples from healthy donors and cancer patients. This CDR3 is 18 amino acids long. V lost 4 bases to trimming and J lost 0 bases, with 19 bases between them. In germline, CDR1 is KGHDR, CDR2 SFDVKD. Sequencing used immunoSEQ multiplex PCR; TCRdb keeps in-frame clones, though not all of them. The sample gives around 45,000 clones, about three quarters of which show up once; 15% to 20% is in the top ten. Input material: formalin-fixed, paraffin-embedded tissue. V and J are TRBV24-1 and TRBJ2-3; tentative D call: TRBD1 (6 bases). The source of this sequence is a male donor with melanoma. In DNA, the CDR3 is TGTGCCACCAGTGAAACCCCCGGACAGTTATCTAGCACAGATACGCAGTATTTT. Amino acids: CATSETPGQLSSTDTQYF.